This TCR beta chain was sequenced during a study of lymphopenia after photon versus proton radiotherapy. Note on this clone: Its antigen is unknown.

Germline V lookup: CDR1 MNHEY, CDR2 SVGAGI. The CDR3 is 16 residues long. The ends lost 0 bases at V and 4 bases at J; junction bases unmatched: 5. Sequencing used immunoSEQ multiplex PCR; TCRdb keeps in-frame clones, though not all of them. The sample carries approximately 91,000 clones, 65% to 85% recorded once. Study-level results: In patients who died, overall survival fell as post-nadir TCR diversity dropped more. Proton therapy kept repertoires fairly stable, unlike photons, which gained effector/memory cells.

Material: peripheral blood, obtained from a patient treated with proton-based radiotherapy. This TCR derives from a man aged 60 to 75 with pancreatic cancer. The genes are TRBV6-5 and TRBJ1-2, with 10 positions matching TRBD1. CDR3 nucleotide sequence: TGTGCCAGCAGTTACTCGACAGGGGGCTTTGGCTATGGCTACACCTTC. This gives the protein CASSYSTGGFGYGYTF.